The present T cell receptor beta chain was sequenced within a study of graft-versus-host responses after intestinal transplantation. Whole-study findings and limits: GvH clones were found in recipient marrow; some appeared first in ileum or blood.

As for this clone: Its specificity is unknown.

The method was immunoSEQ multiplex PCR; TCRdb's version includes in-frame clones alone and lacks a portion of them. The sample contains about 24,000 clones, roughly 85% of which appear only once. The sample consisted of PBMCs, taken around 14 months after intestinal transplant. The TCR comes from a human patient who received an intestinal transplant, so some T cells may come from the graft donor.

The CDR3 protein is CASSFSQGGVALKADTQYF. As DNA, the CDR3 is TGTGCCAGCAGCTTTTCACAGGGCGGAGTTGCGTTGAAGGCAGATACGCAGTATTTT. This sequence joins TRBV7-9 and TRBJ2-3; D perhaps matches TRBD1 (6 bases). Trimming shortened V by 3 bases and J by 4 bases, and 26 bases separated the two germline ends. The CDR3 sequence is 19 residues long. Per the germline V gene, CDR1 is SEHNR and CDR2 is FQNEAQ (reference sequence). Looking up the rest from reference TRBV7-9 and TRBJ2-3 gives the full variable domain: DTGVSQNPRHKITKRGQNVTFRCDPISEHNRLYWYRQTLGQGPEFLTYFQNEAQLEKSRLLSDRFSAERPKGSFSTLEIQRTEQGDSAMYLCASSFSQGGVALKADTQYFGPGTRLTVL.